The present T cell receptor beta chain was sequenced within a study of blood T cell repertoires in COVID-19. Study overall: Samples representing acute and convalescent COVID-19 were sourced from the United States, Italy and Spain.

The table came from immunoSEQ multiplex PCR; TCRdb's copy has only in-frame clones and leaves some out. The sample records hundreds of thousands of clones, around 80% being singletons. The sequence was collected from a woman in her 30s with COVID-19, enrolled during active disease. The specimen was peripheral blood.

CDR3 DNA: TGTGCCAGCAGCCCCCGGGGTGAGGATTATGGCTACACCTTC. This translates into CASSPRGEDYGYTF. The chain has TRBV9 and TRBJ1-2; D remains unclear. V lost 4 bases and J 5 bases, leaving 15 bases between the germline ends. This CDR3 has 14 residues. Germline V lookup: CDR1 SGDLS, CDR2 YYNGEE.